This TCR beta chain was sequenced for a study of OX40 agonist ivuxolimab in advanced cancers. Study as a whole: Three patients got partial responses; one had hepatocellular carcinoma and two had cutaneous melanoma. Study-level results: On average, a greater number of expanded clones characterised CD8+ T cells relative to CD4+.

This clone was observed a few times. Its antigen is not known. Repertoires were generated with immunoSEQ multiplex PCR, while TCRdb's copy carries only in-frame clones and drops some. The sample includes 90,000 to 95,000 clones, about 90% seen only once; the top ten take more than 4%. Trimming stripped 1 base from V and 2 bases from J, with 5 bases between. This CDR3 is built from 13 residues. Germline values: CDR1 LGHNA, CDR2 YSLEER. The chain recombines TRBV4-3 with TRBJ1-1; D remains ambiguous. The receptor comes from an adult with an advanced solid tumor such as melanoma, head and neck, liver or kidney cancer. Sample: CD4+ or CD8+ T cells sorted from blood, taken in a trial of the OX40 agonist ivuxolimab. The CDR3 nucleotides are TGCGCCAGCAGCCAAGCCGGTAACACTGAAGCTTTCTTT. This encodes CASSQAGNTEAFF.